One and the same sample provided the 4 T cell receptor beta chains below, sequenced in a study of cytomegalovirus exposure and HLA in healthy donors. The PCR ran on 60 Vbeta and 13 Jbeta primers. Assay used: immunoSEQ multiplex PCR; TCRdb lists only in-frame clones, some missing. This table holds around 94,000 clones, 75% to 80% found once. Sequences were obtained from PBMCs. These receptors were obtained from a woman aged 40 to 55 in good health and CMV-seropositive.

The CDR3 reads CASSLRRGQPQHF. Here the CDR3 DNA reads TGTGCCAGCAGCTTACGTCGGGGTCAGCCCCAGCATTTT. The chain links TRBV7-2 to TRBJ1-5; D gene uncertain. With 2 bases removed from V and 6 bases from J, the gap between germline ends came to 8 bases. Germline loops: CDR1 SGHTA, CDR2 FQGNSA. The CDR3 runs 13 residues.

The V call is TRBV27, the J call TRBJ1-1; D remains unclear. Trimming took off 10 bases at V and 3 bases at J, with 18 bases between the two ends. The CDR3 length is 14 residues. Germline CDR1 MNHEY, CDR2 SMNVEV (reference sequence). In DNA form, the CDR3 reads TGTGCCACCAAGGCGGGGAGTTGGGACACTGAAGCTTTCTTT. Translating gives CATKAGSWDTEAFF.

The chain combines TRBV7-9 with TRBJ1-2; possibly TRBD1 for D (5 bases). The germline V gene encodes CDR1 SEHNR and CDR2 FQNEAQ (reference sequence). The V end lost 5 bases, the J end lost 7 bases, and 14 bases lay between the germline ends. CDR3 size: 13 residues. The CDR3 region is CASSPGTSPGYTF. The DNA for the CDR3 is TGTGCCAGCAGCCCAGGGACTTCTCCTGGCTACACCTTC. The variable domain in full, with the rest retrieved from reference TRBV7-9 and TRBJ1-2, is DTGVSQNPRHKITKRGQNVTFRCDPISEHNRLYWYRQTLGQGPEFLTYFQNEAQLEKSRLLSDRFSAERPKGSFSTLEIQRTEQGDSAMYLCASSPGTSPGYTFGSGTRLTVV.

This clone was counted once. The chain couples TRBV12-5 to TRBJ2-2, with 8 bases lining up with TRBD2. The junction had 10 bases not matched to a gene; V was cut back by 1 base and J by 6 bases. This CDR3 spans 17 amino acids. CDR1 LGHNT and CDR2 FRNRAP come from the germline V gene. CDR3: CASGLGRLAIPPGELFF. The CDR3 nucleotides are TGTGCTAGTGGTTTGGGACGACTAGCGATCCCCCCCGGGGAGCTGTTTTTT.